This T cell receptor (beta chain) comes out of a study of shared clonotypes between healthy human individuals. Broader study findings: Unshared clonotypes carried lower generation probabilities than those common to all four donors.

The repertoire was sequenced with immunoSEQ multiplex PCR; TCRdb's copy has only in-frame clones and lacks some. The repertoire consists of about 1 million clones, with about 77% occurring once and the leading ten covering approximately 1.5%. About this clone itself: The antigen is undetermined.

V gave up 1 base and J gave up 7 bases, with 8 bases separating them. CDR1 KGHSH and CDR2 LQKENI come from the germline V gene. The length of the CDR3 is 14 residues. Sample: memory CD4+ T cells sorted from blood. Stated subset: CD45RA-negative fraction. The origin of this receptor is a man between 18 and 29 years old in good health. The rearrangement joins TRBV18 to TRBJ2-6; D uncertain. CDR3 DNA sequence: TGTGCCAGCTCACCACAAGAGGTAGCCAACGTCCTGACTTTC. Protein product: CASSPQEVANVLTF.